This T cell receptor (beta chain) was documented in a study of cytomegalovirus exposure and HLA in healthy donors. Findings and caveats of the study: Further analysis was carried out later, and it showed several of the most significant clusters appearing linked to common viral pathogens. At a 0.05 false discovery rate, a later analysis found over 15,000 TCR beta sequences to be associated with HLA alleles.

Concerning this clone itself: The target antigen is unknown.

Trimming at V came to 3 bases and at J to 5 bases, leaving 5 bases not matched to a gene. This CDR3 contains 13 residues. Germline V lookup: CDR1 SQVTM, CDR2 ANQGSEA. Researchers ran the PCR with 60 Vbeta and 13 Jbeta primers. TCRdb's copy holds only in-frame clones and misses some; the assay was immunoSEQ multiplex PCR. The sample lists under 300,000 clones; 75% to 85% were seen once. The receptor's source is an older woman in good health and CMV-seropositive. Sample: PBMCs. The chain couples TRBV29-1 to TRBJ1-1; TRBD1 matches 8 bases. In nucleotides, the CDR3 is TGCAGCGTTGAGGGACAGGAAAGGACTGAAGCTTTCTTT. Amino acid sequence: CSVEGQERTEAFF.